This T cell receptor beta chain was identified in a study of Graves' ophthalmopathy and Graves' hyperthyroidism. J was trimmed by 3 bases and V by 5 bases; bases with no gene match: 2. The germline V gene encodes CDR1 ENHRY and CDR2 SYGVKD. The CDR3 covers 14 residues. Using RNA transcripts, the TCR beta CDR3 regions were amplified. A first-round RT-PCR used HTBI primers, followed by a second-round multiplex PCR. TCRdb reanalysed the multiplex PCR reads using MiXCR and keeps one entry per CDR3 protein. This sample has around 1,000,000 distinct CDR3 sequences, with 35% to 40% found just once. The sequencing sample was made of peripheral blood or thyroid tissue (not recorded which). This clonotype was obtained from an adult man with Graves' hyperthyroidism. This chain uses TRBV10-3 with TRBJ1-1; 11 bases are a match to TRBD1. In nucleotides, the CDR3 is TGTGCCATCAGTAAGGGACAGGGGGACACTGAAGCTTTCTTT. This gives the protein CAISKGQGDTEAFF.